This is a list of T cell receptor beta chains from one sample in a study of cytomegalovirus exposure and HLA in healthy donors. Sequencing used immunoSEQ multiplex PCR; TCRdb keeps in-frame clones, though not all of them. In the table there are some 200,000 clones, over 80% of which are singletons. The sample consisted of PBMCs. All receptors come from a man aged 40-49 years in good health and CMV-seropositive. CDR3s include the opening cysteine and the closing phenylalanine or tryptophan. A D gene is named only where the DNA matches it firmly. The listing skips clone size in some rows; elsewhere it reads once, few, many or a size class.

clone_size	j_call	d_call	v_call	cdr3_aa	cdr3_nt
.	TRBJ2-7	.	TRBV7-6	CASSRSGSGTHYEQYF	TGTGCCAGCAGCAGATCAGGGTCGGGGACTCACTACGAGCAGTACTTC
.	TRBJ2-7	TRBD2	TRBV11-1	CASREGLGGYEQYF	TGTGCCAGCAGGGAAGGACTAGGAGGCTACGAGCAGTACTTC
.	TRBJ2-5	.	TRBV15	CATSRDLYKETQYF	TGTGCCACCAGCAGAGATCTTTATAAAGAGACCCAGTACTTC
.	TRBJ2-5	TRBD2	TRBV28	CASSLPTSGELQETQYF	TGTGCCAGCAGTTTACCGACTAGCGGGGAGCTCCAAGAGACCCAGTACTTC
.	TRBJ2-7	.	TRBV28	CASCTRAREQYF	TGTGCCAGCTGTACCAGGGCGCGGGAGCAGTACTTC
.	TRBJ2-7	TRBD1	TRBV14	CASSQWDSSSYEQYF	TGTGCCAGCAGCCAATGGGACAGCTCTTCCTACGAGCAGTACTTC
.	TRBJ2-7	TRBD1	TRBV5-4	CASSFGQGTREQYF	TGTGCCAGCAGCTTCGGACAGGGGACCAGGGAGCAGTACTTC
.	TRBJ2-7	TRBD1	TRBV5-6	CASSMTGSAYEQYF	TGTGCCAGCAGTATGACAGGGTCCGCCTACGAGCAGTACTTC
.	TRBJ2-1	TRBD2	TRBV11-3	CASSWGLAGDPKVDEQFF	TGTGCCAGCAGCTGGGGACTAGCGGGGGACCCCAAAGTGGATGAGCAGTTCTTC
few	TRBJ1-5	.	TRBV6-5	CASSPGQNSNQPQHF	TGTGCCAGCAGTCCCGGACAAAATAGCAATCAGCCCCAGCATTTT
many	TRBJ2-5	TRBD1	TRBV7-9	CASRSLQGSGETQYF	TGTGCCAGCAGGTCCCTACAGGGGTCTGGGGAGACCCAGTACTTC
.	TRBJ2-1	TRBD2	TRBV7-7	CASSESPGTSLRNEQFF	TGTGCTAGCAGCGAATCGCCCGGGACTAGCTTACGCAATGAGCAGTTCTTC
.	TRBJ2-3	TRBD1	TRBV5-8	CASQRGTGTPDTQYF	TGTGCCAGTCAACGCGGGACAGGGACCCCAGATACGCAGTATTTT
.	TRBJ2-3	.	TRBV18	CASSPTGLAADTQYF	TGTGCCAGCTCACCAACAGGGTTAGCCGCAGATACGCAGTATTTT
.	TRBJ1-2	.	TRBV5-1	CASRGGERGYTF	TGCGCCAGCAGGGGCGGGGAAAGGGGCTACACCTTC
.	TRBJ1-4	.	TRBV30	CAWSVRGVNEKLFF	TGTGCCTGGAGTGTACGGGGGGTCAATGAAAAACTGTTTTTT
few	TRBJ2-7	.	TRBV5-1	CASSLGSGEQYF	TGCGCCAGCAGCTTGGGGTCGGGCGAGCAGTACTTC
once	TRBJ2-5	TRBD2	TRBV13	CASSGLAGGRETQYF	TGTGCCAGCAGCGGCCTAGCGGGGGGACGGGAGACCCAGTACTTC
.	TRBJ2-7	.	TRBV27	CASSLQEKNEQYF	TGTGCCAGCAGTTTACAGGAAAAGAACGAGCAGTACTTC
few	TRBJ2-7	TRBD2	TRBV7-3	CASSRGGAREQYF	TGTGCCAGCTCCCGGGGGGGGGCGCGGGAGCAGTACTTC
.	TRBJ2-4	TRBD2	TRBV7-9	CASSLGAGDSQGAKNIQYF	TGTGCCAGCAGCTTAGGAGCGGGAGATTCCCAAGGAGCCAAAAACATTCAGTACTTC
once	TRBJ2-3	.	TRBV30	CAWSVRPGEGDTQYF	TGTGCCTGGAGTGTACGTCCGGGAGAAGGAGATACGCAGTATTTT
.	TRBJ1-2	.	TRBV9	CASSGPGLTNYGYTF	TGTGCCAGCAGCGGCCCGGGACTTACTAACTATGGCTACACCTTC
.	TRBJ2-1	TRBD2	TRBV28	CASTPTSGSNNEQFF	TGTGCCAGCACACCAACTAGCGGGTCGAACAATGAGCAGTTCTTC
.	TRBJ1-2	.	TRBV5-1	CASSSDSGKGGYTF	TGCGCCAGCAGCTCAGACAGCGGGAAGGGGGGCTACACCTTC
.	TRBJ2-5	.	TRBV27	CASSHRVFRETQYF	TGTGCCAGCAGCCACCGGGTCTTCCGAGAGACCCAGTACTTC
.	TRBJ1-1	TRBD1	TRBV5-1	CASSHQGADTEAFF	TGCGCCAGCAGCCACCAGGGGGCAGACACTGAAGCTTTCTTT
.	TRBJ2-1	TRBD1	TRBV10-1	CASSQQGARNEQFF	TGCGCCAGCAGCCAACAGGGGGCGCGGAATGAGCAGTTCTTC
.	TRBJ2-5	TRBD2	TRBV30	CAWIDGGSETQYF	TGTGCCTGGATAGACGGGGGGAGCGAGACCCAGTACTTC